This T cell receptor beta chain was sequenced in a study of blood T cell repertoires in COVID-19. Study-wide background: Nucleic acid was either cDNA or gDNA, and it came from T cells, B-cell-depleted T cells, or PBMCs.

Authors' data handling: For nucleated cells, counts were estimated from reference gene primer amplification. Using immunoSEQ multiplex PCR, the repertoire was profiled, and TCRdb retains in-frame clones only, with some absent. V and J calls and clone size follow that table, whereas D and trimming were derived from the DNA. The sample includes approximately 300,000 clones, 80% to 90% of them seen just once. Deletions cut 0 bases from V and 6 bases from J, with 8 bases between. Germline values: CDR1 LGHNA, CDR2 YSLEER. This CDR3 is 13 amino acids long. This TCR derives from a woman between 50 and 59 years old with acute or convalescent COVID-19. The sequenced sample consisted of peripheral blood. The chain links TRBV4-3 to TRBJ1-1; D gene uncertain. In nucleotides, the CDR3 is TGCGCCAGCAGCCAAGACGCCGAGGCTGAAGCTTTCTTT. It encodes CASSQDAEAEAFF.